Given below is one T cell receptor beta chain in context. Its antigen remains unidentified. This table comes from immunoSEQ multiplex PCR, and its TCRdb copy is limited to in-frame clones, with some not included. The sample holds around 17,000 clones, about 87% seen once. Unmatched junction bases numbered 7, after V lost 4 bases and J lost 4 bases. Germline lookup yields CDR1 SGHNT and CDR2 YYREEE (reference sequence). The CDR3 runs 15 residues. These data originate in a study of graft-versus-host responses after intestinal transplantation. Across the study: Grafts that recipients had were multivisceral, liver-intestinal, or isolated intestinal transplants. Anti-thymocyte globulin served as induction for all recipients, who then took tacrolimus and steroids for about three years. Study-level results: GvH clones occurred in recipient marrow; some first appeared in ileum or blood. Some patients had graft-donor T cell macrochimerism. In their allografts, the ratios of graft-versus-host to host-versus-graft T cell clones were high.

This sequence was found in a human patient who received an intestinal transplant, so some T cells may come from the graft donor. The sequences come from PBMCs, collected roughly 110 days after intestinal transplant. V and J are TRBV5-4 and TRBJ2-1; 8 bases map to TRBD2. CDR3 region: CASSPGGPGYNEQFF. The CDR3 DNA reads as TGTGCCAGCAGCCCGGGAGGGCCGGGATACAATGAGCAGTTCTTC.